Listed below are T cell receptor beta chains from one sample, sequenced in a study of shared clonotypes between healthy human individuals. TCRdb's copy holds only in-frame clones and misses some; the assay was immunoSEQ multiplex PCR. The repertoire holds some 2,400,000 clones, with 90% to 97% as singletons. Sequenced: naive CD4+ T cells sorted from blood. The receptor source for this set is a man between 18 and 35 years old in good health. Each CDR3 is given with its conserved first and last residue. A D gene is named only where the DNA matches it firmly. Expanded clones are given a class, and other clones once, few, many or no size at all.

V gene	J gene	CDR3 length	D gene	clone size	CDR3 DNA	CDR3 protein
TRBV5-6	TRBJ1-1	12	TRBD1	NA	TGTGCCAGCAGCCGGGACAGCTTTGAAGCTTTCTTT	CASSRDSFEAFF
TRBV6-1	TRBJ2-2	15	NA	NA	TGTGCCAGCAGTGAAGTTCGGGGGCGGACCGGGGAGCTGTTTTTT	CASSEVRGRTGELFF
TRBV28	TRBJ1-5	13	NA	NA	TGTGCCAGCAGTTTAAGCGGGAATCAGCCCCAGCATTTT	CASSLSGNQPQHF
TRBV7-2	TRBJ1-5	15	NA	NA	TGTGCCAGCAGCTTAGGGTCCAAAAGCAATCAGCCCCAGCATTTT	CASSLGSKSNQPQHF
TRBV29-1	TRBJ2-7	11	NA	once	TGCAGCGTTGAGCGTGGGACCGAGCAGTACTTC	CSVERGTEQYF
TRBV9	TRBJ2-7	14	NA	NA	TGTGCCAGCAGCGTAGGGGACACTTCCTACGAGCAGTACTTC	CASSVGDTSYEQYF
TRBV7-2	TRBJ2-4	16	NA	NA	TGTGCCAGCAGCCCCGGCCCTAGCGTAGCCAAAAACATTCAGTACTTC	CASSPGPSVAKNIQYF
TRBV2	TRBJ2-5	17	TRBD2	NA	TGTGCCAGCAGTGGGAGACTAGCGGGGGGGAATGGGGAGACCCAGTACTTC	CASSGRLAGGNGETQYF
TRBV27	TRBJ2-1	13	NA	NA	TGTGCCAGCAGTTTATCCTTTACCAATGAGCAGTTCTTC	CASSLSFTNEQFF
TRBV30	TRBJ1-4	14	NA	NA	TGTGCCTGGAGTGTACAGTCAGGATATGAAAAACTGTTTTTT	CAWSVQSGYEKLFF
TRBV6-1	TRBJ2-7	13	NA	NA	TGTGCCAGCAGTGAAGGGCGGCCCTACGAGCAGTACTTC	CASSEGRPYEQYF
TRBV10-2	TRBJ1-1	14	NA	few	TGCGCCAGCAGTGAACCTGGCATGAACACTGAAGCTTTCTTT	CASSEPGMNTEAFF
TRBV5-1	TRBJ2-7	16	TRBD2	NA	TGCGCCAGCAGCCGGGAGGCAGGGCAAGGGCCTTACGAGCAGTACTTC	CASSREAGQGPYEQYF
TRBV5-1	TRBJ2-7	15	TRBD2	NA	TGCGCCAGCAGTCTCCTCTTAGCGGGGATCGACGAGCAGTACTTC	CASSLLLAGIDEQYF
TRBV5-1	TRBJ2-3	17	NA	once	TGCGCCAGCAGCTTGTTCCAAGCGGGTTCCTTAGCGGATACGCAGTATTTT	CASSLFQAGSLADTQYF
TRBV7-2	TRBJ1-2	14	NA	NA	TGTGCCAGCAGCCCCGGACAGCTGGGGGGCGGCTACACCTTC	CASSPGQLGGGYTF
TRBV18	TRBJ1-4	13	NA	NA	TGTGCCAGCTCACGGGGGAATGGTGAAAAACTGTTTTTT	CASSRGNGEKLFF